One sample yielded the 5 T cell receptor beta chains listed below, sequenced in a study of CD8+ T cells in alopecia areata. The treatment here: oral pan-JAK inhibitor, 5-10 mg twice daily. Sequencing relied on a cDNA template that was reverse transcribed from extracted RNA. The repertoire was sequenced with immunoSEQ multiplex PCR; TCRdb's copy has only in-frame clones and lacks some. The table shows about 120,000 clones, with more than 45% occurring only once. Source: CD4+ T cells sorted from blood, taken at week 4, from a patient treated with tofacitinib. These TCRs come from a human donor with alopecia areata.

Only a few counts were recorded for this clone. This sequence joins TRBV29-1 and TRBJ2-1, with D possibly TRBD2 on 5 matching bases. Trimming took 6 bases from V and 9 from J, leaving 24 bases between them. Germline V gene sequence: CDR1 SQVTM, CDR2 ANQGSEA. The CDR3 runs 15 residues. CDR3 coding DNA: TGCAGCGTCCCTGCGGGTCGTATTTCTAGGAGTGAGCAGTTCTTC. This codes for CSVPAGRISRSEQFF.

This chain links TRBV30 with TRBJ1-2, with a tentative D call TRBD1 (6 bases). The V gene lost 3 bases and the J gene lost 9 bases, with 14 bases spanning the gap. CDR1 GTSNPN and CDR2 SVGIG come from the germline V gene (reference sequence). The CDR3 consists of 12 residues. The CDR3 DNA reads TGTGCCTGGAGCCGGACAGAAAGCAGCTACACCTTC. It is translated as CAWSRTESSYTF.

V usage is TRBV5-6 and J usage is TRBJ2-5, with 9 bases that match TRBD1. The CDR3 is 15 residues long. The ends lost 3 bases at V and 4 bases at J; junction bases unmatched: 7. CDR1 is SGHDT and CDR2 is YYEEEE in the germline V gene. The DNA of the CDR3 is TGTGCCAGCAGCTCCGGGACAGGGACCCCAGAGACCCAGTACTTC. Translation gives CASSSGTGTPETQYF.

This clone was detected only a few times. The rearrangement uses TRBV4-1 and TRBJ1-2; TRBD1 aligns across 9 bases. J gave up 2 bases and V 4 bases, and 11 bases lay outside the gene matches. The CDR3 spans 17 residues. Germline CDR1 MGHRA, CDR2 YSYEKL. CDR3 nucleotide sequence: TGCGCCAGCAGCCCGGGGGGGACAGGGTCCAAAAACTATGGCTACACCTTC. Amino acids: CASSPGGTGSKNYGYTF.

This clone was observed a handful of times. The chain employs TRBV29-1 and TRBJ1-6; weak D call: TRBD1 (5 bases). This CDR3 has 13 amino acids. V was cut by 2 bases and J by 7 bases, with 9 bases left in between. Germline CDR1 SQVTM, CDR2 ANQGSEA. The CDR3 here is CSVEQGLNSPLHF. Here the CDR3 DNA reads TGCAGCGTTGAACAGGGATTGAATTCACCCCTCCACTTT. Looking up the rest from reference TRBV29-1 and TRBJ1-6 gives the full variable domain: SAVISQKPSRDICQRGTSLTIQCQVDSQVTMMFWYRQQPGQSLTLIATANQGSEATYESGFVIDKFPISRPNLTFSTLTVSNMSPEDSSIYLCSVEQGLNSPLHFGNGTRLTVT.